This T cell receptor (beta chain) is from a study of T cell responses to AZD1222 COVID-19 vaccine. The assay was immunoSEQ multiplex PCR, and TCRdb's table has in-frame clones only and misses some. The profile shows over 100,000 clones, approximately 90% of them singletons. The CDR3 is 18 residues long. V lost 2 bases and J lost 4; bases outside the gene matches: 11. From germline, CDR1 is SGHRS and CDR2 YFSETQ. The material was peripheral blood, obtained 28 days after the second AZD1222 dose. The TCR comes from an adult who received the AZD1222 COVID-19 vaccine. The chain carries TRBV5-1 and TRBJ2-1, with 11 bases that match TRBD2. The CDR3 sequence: CASSFPLAGEYDYNEQFF. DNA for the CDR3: TGCGCCAGCAGCTTCCCACTAGCGGGAGAATATGATTACAATGAGCAGTTCTTC.